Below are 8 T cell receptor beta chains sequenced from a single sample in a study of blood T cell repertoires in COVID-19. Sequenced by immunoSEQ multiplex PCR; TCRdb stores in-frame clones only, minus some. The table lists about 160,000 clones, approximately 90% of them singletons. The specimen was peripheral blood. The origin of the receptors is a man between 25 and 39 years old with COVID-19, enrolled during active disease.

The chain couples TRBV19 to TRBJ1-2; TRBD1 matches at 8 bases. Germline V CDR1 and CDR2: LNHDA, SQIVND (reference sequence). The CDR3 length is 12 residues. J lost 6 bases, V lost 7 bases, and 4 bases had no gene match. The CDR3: CASKDRVDGYTF. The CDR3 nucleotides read TGTGCCAGTAAGGACAGGGTGGATGGCTACACCTTC.

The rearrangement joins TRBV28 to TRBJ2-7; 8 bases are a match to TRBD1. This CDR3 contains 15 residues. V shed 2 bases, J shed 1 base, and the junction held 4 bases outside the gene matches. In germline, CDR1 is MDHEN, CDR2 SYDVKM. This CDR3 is CASSLAGGASYEQYF. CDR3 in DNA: TGTGCCAGCAGTTTAGCAGGGGGCGCATCCTACGAGCAGTACTTC.

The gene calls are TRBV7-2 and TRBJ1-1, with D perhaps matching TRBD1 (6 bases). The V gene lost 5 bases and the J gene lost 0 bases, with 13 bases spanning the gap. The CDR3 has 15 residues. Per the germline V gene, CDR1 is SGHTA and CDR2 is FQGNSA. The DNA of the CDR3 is TGTGCCAGCAGCCCCCGGACAGCGATGAACACTGAAGCTTTCTTT. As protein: CASSPRTAMNTEAFF.

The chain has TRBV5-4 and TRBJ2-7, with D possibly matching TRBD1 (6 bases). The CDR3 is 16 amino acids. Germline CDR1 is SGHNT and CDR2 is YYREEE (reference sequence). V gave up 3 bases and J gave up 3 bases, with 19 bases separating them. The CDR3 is CASSSLAGELYYEQYF. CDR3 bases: TGTGCCAGCAGCTCCCTTGCAGGGGAGCTCTACTACGAGCAGTACTTC.

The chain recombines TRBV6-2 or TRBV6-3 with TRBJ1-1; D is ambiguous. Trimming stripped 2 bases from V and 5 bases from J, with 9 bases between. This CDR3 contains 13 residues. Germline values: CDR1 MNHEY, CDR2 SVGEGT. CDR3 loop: CASSYGRETEAFF. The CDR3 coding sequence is TGTGCCAGCAGTTACGGGAGGGAGACTGAAGCTTTCTTT.

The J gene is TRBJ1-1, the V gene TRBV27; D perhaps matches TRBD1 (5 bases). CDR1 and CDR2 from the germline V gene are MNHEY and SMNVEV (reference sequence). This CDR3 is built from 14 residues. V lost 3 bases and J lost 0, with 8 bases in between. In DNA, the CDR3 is TGTGCCAGCAGTTTGGGGGGAATGAACACTGAAGCTTTCTTT. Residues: CASSLGGMNTEAFF.

The CDR3 DNA reads TGTGCCAGCAGTCGACCCCGGGGTGAAGCTTTCTTT. Amino acids: CASSRPRGEAFF. The J gene is TRBJ1-1, the V gene TRBV27; unclear D gene. Between the trimmed V and J ends, which lost 5 bases and 7 bases, there was a span of 11 bases. The CDR3 totals 12 residues. Germline V gives CDR1 MNHEY, CDR2 SMNVEV (reference sequence).

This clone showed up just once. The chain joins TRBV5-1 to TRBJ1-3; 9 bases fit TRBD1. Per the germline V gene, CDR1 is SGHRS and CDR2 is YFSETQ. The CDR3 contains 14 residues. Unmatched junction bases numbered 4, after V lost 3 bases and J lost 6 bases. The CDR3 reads CASSSGTGLNTIYF. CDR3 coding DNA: TGCGCCAGCAGCTCCGGGACAGGGTTAAACACCATATATTTT.